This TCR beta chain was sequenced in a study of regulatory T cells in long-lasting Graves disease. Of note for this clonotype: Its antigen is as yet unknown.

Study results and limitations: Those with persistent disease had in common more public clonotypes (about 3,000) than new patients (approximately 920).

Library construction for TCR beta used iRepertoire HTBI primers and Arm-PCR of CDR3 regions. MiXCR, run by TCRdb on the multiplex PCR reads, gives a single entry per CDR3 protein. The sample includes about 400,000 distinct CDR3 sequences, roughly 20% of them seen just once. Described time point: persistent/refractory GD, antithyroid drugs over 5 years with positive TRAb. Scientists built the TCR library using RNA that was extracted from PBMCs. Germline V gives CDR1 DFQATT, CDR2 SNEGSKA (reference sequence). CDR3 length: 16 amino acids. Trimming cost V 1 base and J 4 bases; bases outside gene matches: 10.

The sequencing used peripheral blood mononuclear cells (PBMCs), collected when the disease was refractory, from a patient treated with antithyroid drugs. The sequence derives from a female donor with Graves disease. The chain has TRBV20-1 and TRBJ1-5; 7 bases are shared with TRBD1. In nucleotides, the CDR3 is TGCAGTGCTAGAGCCCCCTTGACAGGGACAAATCAGCCCCAGCATTTT. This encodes CSARAPLTGTNQPQHF.